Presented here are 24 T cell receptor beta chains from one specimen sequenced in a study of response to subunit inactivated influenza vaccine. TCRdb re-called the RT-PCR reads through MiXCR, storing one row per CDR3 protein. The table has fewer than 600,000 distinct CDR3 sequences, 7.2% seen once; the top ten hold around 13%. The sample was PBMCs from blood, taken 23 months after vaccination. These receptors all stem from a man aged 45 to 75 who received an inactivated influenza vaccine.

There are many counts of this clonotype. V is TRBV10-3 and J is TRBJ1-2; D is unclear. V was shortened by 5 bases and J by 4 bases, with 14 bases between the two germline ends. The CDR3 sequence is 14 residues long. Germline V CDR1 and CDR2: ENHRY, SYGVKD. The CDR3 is CAISPRVGSYGYTF. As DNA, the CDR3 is TGTGCCATCAGTCCACGTGTTGGATCCTATGGCTACACCTTC.

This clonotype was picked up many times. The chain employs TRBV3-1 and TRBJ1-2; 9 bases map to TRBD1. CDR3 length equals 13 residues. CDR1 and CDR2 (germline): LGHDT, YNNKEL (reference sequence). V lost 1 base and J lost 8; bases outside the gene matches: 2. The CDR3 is CASSQGQGVGYTF. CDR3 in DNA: TGTGCCAGCAGCCAAGGACAGGGGGTCGGCTACACCTTC.

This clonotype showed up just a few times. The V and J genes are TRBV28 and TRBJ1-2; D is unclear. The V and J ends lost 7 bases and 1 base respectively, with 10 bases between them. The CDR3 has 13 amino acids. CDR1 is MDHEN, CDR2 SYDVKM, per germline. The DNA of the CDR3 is TGTGCCAGCAAGGAGCAGAATAACTATGGCTACACCTTC. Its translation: CASKEQNNYGYTF.

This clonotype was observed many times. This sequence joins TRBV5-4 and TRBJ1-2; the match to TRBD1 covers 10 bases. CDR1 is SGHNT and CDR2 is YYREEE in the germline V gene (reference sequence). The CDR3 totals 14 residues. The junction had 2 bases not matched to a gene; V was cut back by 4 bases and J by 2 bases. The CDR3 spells CASSRGQGNYGYTF. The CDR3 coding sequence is TGTGCCAGCAGCCGGGGACAGGGGAACTATGGCTACACCTTC.

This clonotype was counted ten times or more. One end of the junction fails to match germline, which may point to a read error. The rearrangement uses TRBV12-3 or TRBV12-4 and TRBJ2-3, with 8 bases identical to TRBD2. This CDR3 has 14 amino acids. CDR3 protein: CASSSRGGTDTQYF. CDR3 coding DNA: TGCGCCAGCAGCTCTCGGGGGGGGACAGATACGCAGTATTTT.

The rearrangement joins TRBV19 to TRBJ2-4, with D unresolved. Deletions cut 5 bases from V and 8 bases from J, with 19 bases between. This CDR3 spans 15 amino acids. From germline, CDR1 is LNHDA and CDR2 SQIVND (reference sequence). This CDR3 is CASSPNRARKDIQYF. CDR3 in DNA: TGTGCCAGTAGTCCTAATAGAGCTCGGAAGGACATTCAGTACTTC.

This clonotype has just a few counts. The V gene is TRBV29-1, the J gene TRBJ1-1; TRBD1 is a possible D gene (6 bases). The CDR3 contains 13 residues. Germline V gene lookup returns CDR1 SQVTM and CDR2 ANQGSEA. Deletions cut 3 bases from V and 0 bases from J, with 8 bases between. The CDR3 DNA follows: TGCAGCGTTGAGGCAGGGGTGAACACTGAAGCTTTCTTT. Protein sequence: CSVEAGVNTEAFF.

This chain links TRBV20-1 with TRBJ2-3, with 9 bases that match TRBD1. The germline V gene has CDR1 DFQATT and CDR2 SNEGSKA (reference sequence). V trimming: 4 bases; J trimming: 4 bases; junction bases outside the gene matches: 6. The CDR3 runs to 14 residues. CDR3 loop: CSATRTGEADTQYF. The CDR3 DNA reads TGCAGTGCTACTCGGACAGGGGAGGCAGATACGCAGTATTTT.

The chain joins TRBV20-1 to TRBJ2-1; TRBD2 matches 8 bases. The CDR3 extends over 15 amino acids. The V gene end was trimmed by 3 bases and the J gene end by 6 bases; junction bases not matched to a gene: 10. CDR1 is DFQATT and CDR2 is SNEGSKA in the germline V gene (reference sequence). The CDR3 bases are TGCAGTGCTAGCGGGGGGACTAGTCCCCTCAATGAGCAGTTCTTC. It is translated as CSASGGTSPLNEQFF.

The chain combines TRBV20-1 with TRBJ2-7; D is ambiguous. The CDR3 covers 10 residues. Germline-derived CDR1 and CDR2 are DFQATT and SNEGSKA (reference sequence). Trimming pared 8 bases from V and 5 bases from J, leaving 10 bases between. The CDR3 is CSLGRNEQYF. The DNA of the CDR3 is TGCAGTCTCGGACGGAACGAGCAGTACTTC.

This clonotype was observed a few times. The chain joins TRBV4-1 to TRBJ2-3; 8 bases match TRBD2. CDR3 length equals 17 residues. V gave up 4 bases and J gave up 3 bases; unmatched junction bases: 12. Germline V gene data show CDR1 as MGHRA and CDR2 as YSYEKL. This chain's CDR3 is CASSPRPPGLVTDTQYF. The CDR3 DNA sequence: TGCGCCAGCAGCCCAAGGCCCCCGGGACTAGTGACAGATACGCAGTATTTT.

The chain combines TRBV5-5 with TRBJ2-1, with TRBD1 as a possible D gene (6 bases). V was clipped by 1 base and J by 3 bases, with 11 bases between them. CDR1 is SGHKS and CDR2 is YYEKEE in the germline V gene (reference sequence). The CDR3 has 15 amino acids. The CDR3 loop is CASSLNPGDYNEQFF. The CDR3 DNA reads TGTGCCAGCAGCTTGAATCCAGGGGACTACAATGAGCAGTTCTTC.

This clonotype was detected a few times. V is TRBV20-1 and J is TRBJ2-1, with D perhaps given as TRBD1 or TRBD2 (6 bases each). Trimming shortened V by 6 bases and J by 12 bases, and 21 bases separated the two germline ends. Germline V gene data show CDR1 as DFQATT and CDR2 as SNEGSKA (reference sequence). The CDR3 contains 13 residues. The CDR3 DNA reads TGCAGTGCGGAGGGCACAGGGTACCCTTGGCAGTTCTTC. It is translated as CSAEGTGYPWQFF.

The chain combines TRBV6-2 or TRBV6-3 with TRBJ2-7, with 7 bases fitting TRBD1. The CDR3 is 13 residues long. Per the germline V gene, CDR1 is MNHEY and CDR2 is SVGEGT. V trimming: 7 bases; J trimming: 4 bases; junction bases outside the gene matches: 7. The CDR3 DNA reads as TGTGCCAGCACCGACAGGGACGAGTACGAGCAGTACTTC. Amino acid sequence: CASTDRDEYEQYF.

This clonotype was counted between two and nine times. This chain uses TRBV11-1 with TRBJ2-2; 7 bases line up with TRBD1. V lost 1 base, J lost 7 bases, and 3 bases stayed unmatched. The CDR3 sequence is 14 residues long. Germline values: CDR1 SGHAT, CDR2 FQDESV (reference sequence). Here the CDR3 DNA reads TGTGCCAGCAGCTTAGGACAGGGATACGGGGAGCTGTTTTTT. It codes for CASSLGQGYGELFF.

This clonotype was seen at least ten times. In DNA form, the CDR3 reads TGCAGTGCTCGAATCAACGGACTAGCGGGAGGGCCCGGGCAGTTCTTC. It codes for CSARINGLAGGPGQFF. The J gene is TRBJ2-1, the V gene TRBV20-1; 15 positions match TRBD2. CDR1 and CDR2 from the germline V gene are DFQATT and SNEGSKA (reference sequence). The CDR3 extends over 16 amino acids. J was trimmed by 12 bases and V by 5 bases; bases with no gene match: 14.

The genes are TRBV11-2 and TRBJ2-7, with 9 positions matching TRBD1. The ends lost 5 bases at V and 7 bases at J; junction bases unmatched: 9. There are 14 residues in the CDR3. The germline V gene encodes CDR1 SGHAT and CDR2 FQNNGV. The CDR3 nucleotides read TGTGCCAGCAGCCACAGACAGGGGGTTTATGAGCAGTACTTC. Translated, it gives CASSHRQGVYEQYF.

The CDR3 DNA sequence: TGTGCCAGCAACCGCCTAGCGGTTCAAGAGACCCAGTACTTC. Translated, it gives CASNRLAVQETQYF. The rearrangement links TRBV2 to TRBJ2-5; 7 bases are shared with TRBD2. Germline V gene lookup returns CDR1 SNHLY and CDR2 FYNNEI. The CDR3 has 14 amino acids. After removal of 7 bases from V and 2 bases from J, the junction contained 7 bases not matched to a gene.

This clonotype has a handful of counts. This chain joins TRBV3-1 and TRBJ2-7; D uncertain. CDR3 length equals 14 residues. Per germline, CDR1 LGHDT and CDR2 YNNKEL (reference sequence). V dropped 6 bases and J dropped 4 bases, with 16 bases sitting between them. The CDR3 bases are TGTGCCAGCAGTCTGGGTGGGATTGATTACGAGCAGTACTTC. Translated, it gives CASSLGGIDYEQYF.

The CDR3 region is CASSQVHGYEQYF. As DNA, the CDR3 is TGCGCCAGCAGCCAAGTCCACGGTTACGAGCAGTACTTC. The chain has TRBV4-1 and TRBJ2-7; no clear D. The V end was cut by 1 base, the J end by 4 bases, with 8 bases between. CDR3 size: 13 residues. CDR1 and CDR2 from the germline V gene are MGHRA and YSYEKL.

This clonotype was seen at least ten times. CDR3 in amino acids: CASSVGTRGSEQYF. The CDR3 region has the DNA TGTGCCAGCAGCGTGGGGACTAGGGGCAGCGAGCAGTACTTC. The chain links TRBV9 to TRBJ2-7; 8 positions agree with TRBD2. The CDR3 loop spans 14 amino acids. Trimming took 2 bases from V and 6 from J; bases not matched to a gene: 7. The germline gives CDR1 SGDLS, CDR2 YYNGEE.

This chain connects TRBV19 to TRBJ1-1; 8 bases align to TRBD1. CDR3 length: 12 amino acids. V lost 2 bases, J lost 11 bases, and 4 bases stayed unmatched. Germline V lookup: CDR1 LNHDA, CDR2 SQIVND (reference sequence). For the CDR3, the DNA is TGTGCCAGTAGTATAAGGACAGGGACTGCTTTCTTT. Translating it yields CASSIRTGTAFF.

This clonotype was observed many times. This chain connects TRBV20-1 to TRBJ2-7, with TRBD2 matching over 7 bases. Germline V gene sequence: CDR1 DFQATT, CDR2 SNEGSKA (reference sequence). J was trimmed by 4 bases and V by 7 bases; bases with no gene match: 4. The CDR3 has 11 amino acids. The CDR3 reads CSVTSVYEQYF. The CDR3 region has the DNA TGCAGTGTAACTAGCGTGTACGAGCAGTACTTC.

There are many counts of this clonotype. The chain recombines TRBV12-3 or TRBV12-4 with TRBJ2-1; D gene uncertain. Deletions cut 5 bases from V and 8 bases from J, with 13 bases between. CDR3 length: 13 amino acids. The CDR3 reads CASSPAFEYEQFF. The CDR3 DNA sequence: TGTGCCAGCAGTCCCGCTTTCGAGTATGAGCAGTTCTTC.